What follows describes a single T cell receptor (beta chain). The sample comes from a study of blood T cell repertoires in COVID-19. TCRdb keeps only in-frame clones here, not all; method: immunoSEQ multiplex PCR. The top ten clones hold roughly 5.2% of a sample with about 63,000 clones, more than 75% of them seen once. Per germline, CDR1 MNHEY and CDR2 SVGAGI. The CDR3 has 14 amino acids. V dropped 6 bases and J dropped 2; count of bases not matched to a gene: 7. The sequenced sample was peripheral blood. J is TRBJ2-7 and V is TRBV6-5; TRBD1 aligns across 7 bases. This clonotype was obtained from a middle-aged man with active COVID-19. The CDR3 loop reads CASRPRDRAYEQYF. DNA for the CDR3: TGTGCCAGCAGGCCCCGGGACAGAGCCTACGAGCAGTACTTC.